These 5 T cell receptor beta chains were sequenced from one sample in a study of identical twins. Using its own MiXCR run on the 5' RACE reads, TCRdb lists one record per CDR3 protein. The sample records roughly 710,000 distinct CDR3 sequences, around 6% being singletons. The sample taken for sequencing was naive T cells sorted from blood. These receptors all stem from a man aged 18 to 35 in good health.

This clonotype was counted many times. This chain links TRBV4-1 with TRBJ2-2; D is uncertain. V lost 3 bases to trimming and J lost 2 bases, with 19 bases between them. This CDR3 comprises 18 residues. CDR1 MGHRA and CDR2 YSYEKL come from the germline V gene. The chain's CDR3 is CASSHEPPAHLNTGELFF. DNA for the CDR3: TGCGCCAGCAGCCATGAGCCACCGGCACACCTAAACACCGGGGAGCTGTTTTTT.

This CDR3 reads CASSRDGGNTIYF. CDR3 nucleotide sequence: TGCGCCAGCAGCCGGGACGGGGGGAACACCATATATTTT. The chain carries TRBV5-1 and TRBJ1-3, with D possibly being TRBD1 (5 bases). This CDR3 region has 13 residues. Trimming removed 4 bases at V and 7 bases at J, with 12 bases between. Germline values: CDR1 SGHRS, CDR2 YFSETQ. Using reference TRBV5-1 and TRBJ1-3 for the parts outside the CDR3, the full variable domain is KAGVTQTPRYLIKTRGQQVTLSCSPISGHRSVSWYQQTPGQGLQFLFEYFSETQRNKGNFPGRFSGRQFSNSRSEMNVSTLELGDSALYLCASSRDGGNTIYFGEGSWLTVV.

The rearrangement joins TRBV10-3 to TRBJ1-1; 9 positions agree with TRBD1. The CDR3 contains 14 residues. Germline V gene sequence: CDR1 ENHRY, CDR2 SYGVKD. V dropped 6 bases and J dropped 0; count of bases not matched to a gene: 2. For the CDR3, the DNA is TGTGCCATCAGCTACAGGGGGCTGAACACTGAAGCTTTCTTT. Its protein product is CAISYRGLNTEAFF.

This rearrangement joins TRBV4-3 to TRBJ2-7; D not certain. V was cut by 1 base and J by 2 bases, with 9 bases left in between. Per germline, CDR1 LGHNA and CDR2 YSLEER. The CDR3 is 14 amino acids. The chain's CDR3 is CASSQGAGPYEQYF. In DNA form, the CDR3 reads TGCGCCAGCAGCCAAGGAGCCGGTCCCTACGAGCAGTACTTC.

There are a few counts of this clonotype. The CDR3 ends on some other residue instead of the conserved phenylalanine or tryptophan, so this is likely a read error. The DNA is left out, because the CDR3 cannot be placed on it with certainty; the CDR3 is given as TCRdb lists it. The rearrangement links TRBV15 to TRBJ2-1. The CDR3 sequence runs 8 residues, both termini included. CDR1 and CDR2 (germline): LNHNV, YYDKDF (reference sequence). CDR3 amino acids: CATSRESL.